The 21 T cell receptor beta chains given below trace back to one sample, sequenced in a study of blood T cell repertoires in COVID-19. Generated by immunoSEQ multiplex PCR, the TCRdb table keeps only in-frame clones and is missing some. The sample records about 480,000 clones, 88% being singletons. The sample was peripheral blood. The source of these receptors is a woman between 50 and 59 years old with COVID-19, enrolled during active disease.

V is TRBV11-3 and J is TRBJ2-3; tentatively, D is TRBD2 (6 bases). Germline CDR1 reads SGHNT; CDR2 reads YENEEA. This CDR3 is 15 amino acids long. The V end lost 5 bases, the J end lost 3 bases, and 15 bases lay between the germline ends. The CDR3 here is CASSPEGKETDTQYF. CDR3 bases: TGTGCCAGCAGCCCGGAGGGGAAAGAAACAGATACGCAGTATTTT.

This clone was counted a single time. The rearrangement links TRBV19 to TRBJ1-2, with D maybe TRBD1 (6 bases). Germline assignment: CDR1 LNHDA and CDR2 SQIVND (reference sequence). The CDR3 sequence is 13 residues long. Trimming took off 3 bases at V and 8 bases at J, with 13 bases between the two ends. CDR3: CASSMGAYGGYTF. The CDR3 DNA is TGTGCCAGTAGTATGGGGGCATACGGAGGCTACACCTTC. The full variable domain, in which reference TRBV19 and TRBJ1-2 provide the parts outside the CDR3, is DGGITQSPKYLFRKEGQNVTLSCEQNLNHDAMYWYRQDPGQGLRLIYYSQIVNDFQKGDIAEGYSVSREKKESFPLTVTSAQKNPTAFYLCASSMGAYGGYTFGSGTRLTVV.

The V and J genes are TRBV24-1 and TRBJ1-5; a weak D match, TRBD1 (6 bases). CDR1 is KGHDR, CDR2 SFDVKD, per germline. The ends were cut back, 4 bases at V and 0 bases at J, with 15 bases in the middle. The CDR3 sequence is 17 residues long. The CDR3 here is CATSDSTGLRSNQPQHF. For the CDR3, the DNA is TGTGCCACCAGTGACTCGACAGGTCTCCGTAGCAATCAGCCCCAGCATTTT.

The sample holds one count of this clone. The V gene is TRBV7-8, the J gene TRBJ2-1; 7 nucleotides line up with TRBD2. Per the germline V gene, CDR1 is SGHVS and CDR2 is FQNEAQ. V gave up 5 bases and J gave up 4 bases; unmatched junction bases: 8. This CDR3 region has 15 residues. The CDR3 loop is CASSRSPGGYNEQFF. The CDR3 DNA is TGTGCCAGCAGCCGAAGCCCGGGGGGATACAATGAGCAGTTCTTC.

The rearrangement links TRBV6-5 to TRBJ2-1, with D perhaps TRBD2 (6 bases). Germline values: CDR1 MNHEY, CDR2 SVGAGI. V was cut by 8 bases and J by 8 bases, with 13 bases left in between. This CDR3 contains 12 residues. CDR3 region: CASARLGYEQFF. The CDR3 nucleotides read TGTGCCAGCGCGCGACTAGGGTATGAGCAGTTCTTC.

The CDR3 DNA follows: TGTGCCAGCAGTTACTCCGGGACTAGTAGGGAGACCCAGTACTTC. Its protein product is CASSYSGTSRETQYF. The chain carries TRBV6-6 and TRBJ2-5; 8 nucleotides agree with TRBD2. Germline values: CDR1 MNHNY, CDR2 SVGAGI (reference sequence). V was pared by 0 bases and J by 5 bases, with 5 bases of the junction left unmatched. The CDR3 runs to 15 residues.

This chain links TRBV9 with TRBJ2-7; perhaps TRBD1 as D (6 bases). CDR1 and CDR2 (germline): SGDLS, YYNGEE. The CDR3 is 14 amino acids. With 5 bases removed from V and 1 base from J, the gap between germline ends came to 13 bases. The CDR3 protein is CASSRQAVSYEQYF. The CDR3 DNA is TGTGCCAGCAGTCGACAGGCCGTATCCTACGAGCAGTACTTC.

This chain links TRBV3-1 (or the pseudogene TRBV3-2) with TRBJ1-2, with TRBD1 identical over 8 bases. Germline V gene sequence: CDR1 LGHDT, CDR2 YNNKEL (reference sequence). Germline trimming cut 4 bases from V and 8 bases from J; bases unmatched to any gene: 9. This CDR3 has 14 residues. The CDR3 region is CASSLTGAAGGYTF. CDR3 in DNA: TGTGCCAGCAGCCTGACAGGGGCGGCCGGAGGCTACACCTTC.

This clone was observed once. The chain is built from TRBV19 and TRBJ2-7; the match to TRBD2 covers 11 bases. V trimming: 8 bases; J trimming: 2 bases; junction bases outside the gene matches: 5. The CDR3 runs 14 residues. Germline V CDR1 and CDR2: LNHDA, SQIVND (reference sequence). The CDR3 protein is CASGPGLAAYEQYF. CDR3 coding DNA: TGTGCCAGTGGACCGGGACTAGCGGCCTACGAGCAGTACTTC.

This CDR3 reads CATSPGGAGADTQYF. The CDR3 region has the DNA TGTGCCACCAGTCCCGGGGGGGCGGGAGCAGATACGCAGTATTTT. The chain employs TRBV24-1 and TRBJ2-3; 8 nucleotides line up with TRBD2. J was trimmed by 4 bases and V by 6 bases; bases with no gene match: 8. The CDR3 consists of 15 residues. Looked up from germline, CDR1 is KGHDR and CDR2 is SFDVKD.

This chain links TRBV2 with TRBJ1-2; TRBD1 matches at 7 bases. J was trimmed by 8 bases and V by 8 bases; bases with no gene match: 5. This CDR3 region has 11 residues. Germline CDR1 reads SNHLY; CDR2 reads FYNNEI. The CDR3 sequence: CASHPGGGYTF. CDR3 nucleotide sequence: TGTGCCAGCCATCCAGGGGGGGGCTACACCTTC. Together with reference TRBV2 and TRBJ1-2, the CDR3 gives the full variable domain: EPEVTQTPSHQVTQMGQEVILRCVPISNHLYFYWYRQILGQKVEFLVSFYNNEISEKSEIFDDQFSVERPDGSNFTLKIRSTKLEDSAMYFCASHPGGGYTFGSGTRLTVV.

The chain joins TRBV11-2 to TRBJ2-5; no reliable D call. The CDR3 totals 11 residues. V dropped 4 bases and J dropped 2 bases, with 2 bases sitting between them. The germline V gene has CDR1 SGHAT and CDR2 FQNNGV. The CDR3 spells CASSSQETQYF. Written as DNA, the CDR3 is TGTGCCAGCAGCTCACAAGAGACCCAGTACTTC. The variable domain in full, completed from reference TRBV11-2 and TRBJ2-5, reads EAGVAQSPRYKIIEKRQSVAFWCNPISGHATLYWYQQILGQGPKLLIQFQNNGVVDDSQLPKDRFSAERLKGVDSTLKIQPAKLEDSAVYLCASSSQETQYFGPGTRLLVL.

The chain links TRBV6-5 to TRBJ2-7; 7 bases line up with TRBD2. This CDR3 region has 15 residues. From germline, CDR1 is MNHEY and CDR2 SVGAGI. Trimming cost V 9 bases and J 2 bases; bases outside gene matches: 13. Written as DNA, the CDR3 is TGTGCCAGTCGGGTGGTGGGGGGGGATACCTACGAGCAGTACTTC. It yields the protein CASRVVGGDTYEQYF.

The CDR3 is CASKPEGYQPQHF. In DNA form, the CDR3 reads TGTGCCAGCAAGCCGGAGGGGTACCAGCCCCAGCATTTT. The gene calls are TRBV27 and TRBJ1-5, with a tentative D call TRBD1 (5 bases). Germline V CDR1 and CDR2: MNHEY, SMNVEV (reference sequence). Trimming cost V 7 bases and J 7 bases, with 14 bases left between them. There are 13 residues in the CDR3.

The chain recombines TRBV28 with TRBJ1-4, with a tentative D call TRBD1 (5 bases). Germline CDR1 is MDHEN and CDR2 is SYDVKM. The CDR3 runs to 16 residues. V was clipped by 2 bases and J by 4 bases, with 14 bases between them. The CDR3 nucleotides read TGTGCCAGCAGTTTAATAAGGGGTAGCGGTAATGAAAAACTGTTTTTT. This gives the protein CASSLIRGSGNEKLFF.

V usage is TRBV6-1 and J usage is TRBJ1-1, with 7 bases lining up with TRBD1. CDR1 and CDR2 from the germline V gene are MNHNS and SASEGT. V lost 3 bases, J lost 0 bases, and 4 bases stayed unmatched. The CDR3 is made up of 15 amino acids. The CDR3 here is CASSDPGQVNTEAFF. CDR3 DNA sequence: TGTGCCAGCAGTGATCCCGGACAGGTGAACACTGAAGCTTTCTTT.

This chain connects TRBV19 to TRBJ1-6; the D is unclear. V gave up 9 bases and J gave up 7 bases, with 13 bases separating them. The germline V gene has CDR1 LNHDA and CDR2 SQIVND (reference sequence). The CDR3 is 13 amino acids. CDR3 in DNA: TGTGCCAGCCATACAACAGAGAATTCACCCCTCCACTTT. Residues: CASHTTENSPLHF.

This rearrangement joins TRBV28 to TRBJ1-5, with a weak D call TRBD1 (5 bases). CDR1 and CDR2 from the germline V gene are MDHEN and SYDVKM. The CDR3 contains 12 residues. V lost 6 bases, J lost 9 bases, and 12 bases lay in between. In nucleotides, the CDR3 is TGTGCCAGCAGCCCAGGGTTTGGGCCCCAGCATTTT. Residues: CASSPGFGPQHF.

V usage is TRBV28 and J usage is TRBJ1-1; a possible D gene is TRBD1 (6 bases). Germline V lookup: CDR1 MDHEN, CDR2 SYDVKM. CDR3 length equals 15 residues. V was clipped by 8 bases and J by 7 bases, with 23 bases between them. The CDR3 spells CASQTLGAGRGEAFF. The CDR3 DNA reads as TGTGCCAGCCAAACCCTTGGGGCAGGCAGGGGTGAAGCTTTCTTT.

The J gene is TRBJ2-2, the V gene TRBV29-1; possibly TRBD1 for D (6 bases). Trimming took off 7 bases at V and 4 bases at J, with 16 bases between the two ends. Germline V lookup: CDR1 SQVTM, CDR2 ANQGSEA. The CDR3 contains 14 residues. CDR3 sequence: CSAGLQGPTGELFF. The CDR3 DNA follows: TGCAGCGCCGGTCTACAGGGTCCCACCGGGGAGCTGTTTTTT.

The chain has TRBV6-5 and TRBJ1-1; no firm D call. CDR3 length: 12 residues. The V end lost 6 bases, the J end lost 5 bases, and 10 bases lay between the germline ends. Germline lookup yields CDR1 MNHEY and CDR2 SVGAGI. In DNA form, the CDR3 reads TGTGCCAGCAGGGGCGACCGTACTGAAGCTTTCTTT. Protein sequence: CASRGDRTEAFF.